These 4 T cell receptor beta chains came from one sample sequenced in a study of T cell clonality in common variable immunodeficiency. No cognate antigen is known for these TCRs. Whole-study findings and limits: In common variable immunodeficiency, TCR beta chains reportedly carried fewer deletions and N-nucleotide insertions.

The data were produced by immunoSEQ multiplex PCR, yet TCRdb's version contains in-frame clones alone and is incomplete. In total the sample includes nearly 20,000 clones, none of them seen once. Sample: peripheral blood mononuclear cells. Receptor source: a human donor with common variable immunodeficiency.

This clone was recorded at least ten times. With the read ending 3 residues before the CDR3 end, the germline J gene is used to fill in that end. This chain uses TRBV11-2 with TRBJ2-3; D may be TRBD2 (6 bases). Germline V CDR1 and CDR2: SGHAT, FQNNGV. The CDR3 sequence is 11 residues long. The V and J ends lost 8 bases and 8 bases respectively, with 11 bases between them. The DNA read from the CDR3 is TGTGCCAGCGGCCCCGGGGGTACG. It encodes CASGPGGT. From start to end, the CDR3 is CASGPGGTQYF.

The sample holds many counts of this clone. Read data end 3 residues before the CDR3 end; the end is taken from the germline J gene. The V and J genes are TRBV10-3 and TRBJ2-3, with TRBD2 matching over 7 bases. This CDR3 region has 15 residues. With V trimmed by 8 bases and J by 2 bases, 10 bases remained unmatched. Germline assignment: CDR1 ENHRY and CDR2 SYGVKD. The CDR3 loop is CAIRSQRDPTDTQYF. The covered CDR3 bases are TGTGCCATCCGAAGCCAGCGGGACCCCACAGATACG.

This clone has ten or more counts. The read finishes 3 residues shy of the CDR3 end, and the germline J gene is used to complete it. The chain links TRBV20-1 to TRBJ2-7; 7 bases align to TRBD2. V shed 5 bases, J shed 6 bases, and the junction held 16 bases outside the gene matches. Germline CDR1 DFQATT, CDR2 SNEGSKA (reference sequence). The CDR3 totals 15 residues. The CDR3 DNA, read in part, is TGCAGTGCTCCGACCGAGGGCGGGAGATTAGTCGAG. Its protein is CSAPTEGGRLVE. The full CDR3 sequence reads CSAPTEGGRLVEQYF.

For this clone: The missing CDR3 end, 3 residues past where the read stops, is filled in from the germline J gene. V is TRBV7-6 and J is TRBJ2-5; D is possibly TRBD2 (5 bases). CDR3 length equals 16 residues. The germline V and J ends were trimmed by 1 base and 0 bases, with 12 bases remaining between them. The germline V gene encodes CDR1 SGHVS and CDR2 FNYEAQ. The CDR3 region is CASSLGRMRNQETQYF. Incomplete CDR3 DNA: TGTGCCAGCAGCTTAGGGAGGATGCGGAACCAAGAGACC. Full variable domain (rest looked up from reference TRBV7-6 and TRBJ2-5): GAGVSQSPRYKVTKRGQDVALRCDPISGHVSLYWYRQALGQGPEFLTYFNYEAQQDKSGLPNDRFSAERPEGSISTLTIQRTEQRDSAMYRCASSLGRMRNQETQYFGPGTRLLVL.